The 4 T cell receptor beta chains in this list originate from one sample, sequenced in a study of Graves' ophthalmopathy and Graves' hyperthyroidism. Amplified material comprised TCR beta CDR3 regions derived from RNA transcripts. HTBI primers primed a first-round RT-PCR, and a second-round multiplex PCR followed. A single record per CDR3 protein comes from TCRdb applying MiXCR to the multiplex PCR reads. The top ten hold roughly 4.5% of the sample, which has a few hundred thousand distinct CDR3 sequences, about 35% seen once. Sequencing was carried out using peripheral blood or thyroid tissue (not recorded which). The source is an adult man with Graves' hyperthyroidism.

This clonotype was seen repeatedly, ten times or more. J is TRBJ1-1 and V is TRBV7-8; 8 bases line up with TRBD1. Germline loops: CDR1 SGHVS, CDR2 FQNEAQ. V gave up 4 bases and J gave up 0 bases; unmatched junction bases: 7. The CDR3 contains 16 residues. This chain's CDR3 is CASSSGGGGMNTEAFF. The CDR3 DNA reads as TGTGCCAGCAGCTCAGGGGGCGGGGGAATGAACACTGAAGCTTTCTTT.

This clonotype was counted only a few times. This sequence joins TRBV5-4 and TRBJ1-1; D might be TRBD1 (5 bases). CDR1 is SGHNT and CDR2 is YYREEE in the germline V gene (reference sequence). The CDR3 runs 16 residues. The V end was cut by 0 bases, the J end by 0 bases, with 12 bases between. For the CDR3, the DNA is TGTGCCAGCAGCTTGGCCCCGGGACTCCTGAACACTGAAGCTTTCTTT. Amino acid sequence: CASSLAPGLLNTEAFF.

This chain links TRBV2 with TRBJ2-3, with 9 bases fitting TRBD2. This CDR3 is built from 18 residues. Trimming removed 7 bases from V and 4 bases from J; junction bases left unmatched: 18. In germline, CDR1 is SNHLY, CDR2 FYNNEI. The CDR3, as DNA: TGTGCCAGCAACAAAGGGTGGCTAGCGGGAAACGCTCCAGATACGCAGTATTTT. It specifies CASNKGWLAGNAPDTQYF.

This clonotype has a count of ten or more. V gene TRBV20-1 combines with J gene TRBJ1-1; TRBD1 might be the D (5 bases). Germline CDR1 DFQATT, CDR2 SNEGSKA (reference sequence). Trimming left V 1 base short and J 5 bases short, with 11 bases between. CDR3 length equals 13 residues. CDR3 residues: CSARGQGGTEAFF. The CDR3 DNA follows: TGCAGTGCTAGAGGGCAGGGAGGGACTGAAGCTTTCTTT.